This TCR beta chain stems from a study of blood T cell repertoires in COVID-19. Study context: The United States, Italy and Spain supplied acute and convalescent COVID-19 samples. PBMCs, B-cell-depleted T cells, or T cells were the source of the cDNA or gDNA that made up the material.

Original analysis: How many nucleated cells were present was estimated from reference gene primer amplification. Using immunoSEQ multiplex PCR, the repertoire was profiled, and TCRdb retains in-frame clones only, with some absent. V and J calls and clone size are given by that table; D and trimming were obtained from the DNA. The sample contains hundreds of thousands of clones, 85% of which appear only once. CDR3 size: 12 residues. Between the trimmed V and J ends, which lost 4 bases and 4 bases, there was a span of 8 bases. Germline V lookup: CDR1 SGHKS, CDR2 YYEKEE (reference sequence). The sequence derives from a human donor in a cohort sampled during active COVID-19. Specimen: peripheral blood. The genes are TRBV5-5 and TRBJ1-1, with D perhaps TRBD1 (5 bases). The chain's CDR3 is CASSAQGTEAFF. The CDR3 coding sequence is TGTGCCAGCAGCGCCCAGGGCACTGAAGCTTTCTTT.